What follows is one T cell receptor beta chain and its context. Antigen: not known. The data were obtained in a study of follicular helper T cells after annual influenza vaccination. Time point defined: 2015-2016 season, 7 days after influenza vaccination. Donors were community-dwelling with no influenza vaccine in the prior 6 months. TCRdb's table, derived via immunoSEQ multiplex PCR, lists solely in-frame clones and lacks some. The repertoire consists of roughly 9,700 clones, with less than 90% occurring once and the leading ten covering about 0.4%. Study results and limitations: ICOS-CD38- cTfh most often held earlier Day 7 ICOS+CD38+ clones. Recurrent ICOS+CD38+ cTfh clonotypes included tetramer and AIM influenza-specific ones. Rare clonotypes were missed; only about 9-21% of cells gave TCRB.

Germline CDR1 SGHDT, CDR2 YYEEEE. The CDR3 length is 13 residues. V was shortened by 6 bases and J by 4 bases, with 10 bases between the two germline ends. The V call is TRBV5-6, the J call TRBJ2-2; D possibly corresponds to TRBD1 (5 bases). The sequenced sample was CXCR5- memory CD4+ T cells sorted from blood, obtained 7 days after influenza vaccination. The receptor comes from an adult who received the influenza vaccine. This CDR3 reads CASNRYTTGELFF. The CDR3 DNA follows: TGTGCCAGCAACAGGTACACCACCGGGGAGCTGTTTTTT.